These 23 T cell receptor beta chains share one sample of origin, sequenced in a study of cytomegalovirus exposure and HLA in healthy donors. The study ran its PCR with 60 Vbeta and 13 Jbeta primers. The data were produced by immunoSEQ multiplex PCR, yet TCRdb's version contains in-frame clones alone and is incomplete. The top ten clones hold around 1.6% of a sample with more than 150,000 clones, roughly 80% of them seen once. Input material: PBMCs. The receptors shown here come from a man aged 45 to 65 in good health and CMV-seronegative.

Worth noting for this clone: Germline is not matched at one junction end, which may reflect a read error. V usage is TRBV7-9 and J usage is TRBJ1-5; maybe TRBD1 (6 bases). The V gene's germline CDR1 is SEHNR and CDR2 FQNEAQ (reference sequence). The CDR3 extends over 15 amino acids. Written as DNA, the CDR3 is TGTTCCAGCAGCTTAACAGGGAGTGGCAATCAGCCCCAGCATTTT. Its translation: CSSSLTGSGNQPQHF.

Only a few counts were recorded for this clone. J is TRBJ1-6 and V is TRBV6-6; TRBD1 aligns across 8 bases. CDR3 size: 16 residues. CDR1 and CDR2 from the germline V gene are MNHNY and SVGAGI (reference sequence). J was trimmed by 6 bases and V by 6 bases; bases with no gene match: 10. CDR3 sequence reads: CASRLQGGGSNSPLHF. The CDR3 bases are TGTGCCAGCAGATTACAGGGGGGGGGAAGTAATTCACCCCTCCACTTT.

The chain combines TRBV19 with TRBJ1-2; D unclear. Looked up from germline, CDR1 is LNHDA and CDR2 is SQIVND (reference sequence). The CDR3 sequence is 14 residues long. V was pared by 1 base and J by 2 bases, with 8 bases between. For the CDR3, the DNA is TGTGCCAGTAGTATAGGGCAGGCAAACTATGGCTACACCTTC. Translating gives CASSIGQANYGYTF.

This clone was seen once. Other DNA sequences in this sample translate to the same CDR3. The chain uses TRBV5-6 and TRBJ2-7, with 7 bases that match TRBD2. The CDR3 runs 15 residues. CDR1 is SGHDT and CDR2 is YYEEEE in the germline V gene. Losses at the gene ends were 4 bases for V and 0 bases for J; bases not matched to a gene: 7. DNA for the CDR3: TGTGCCAGCAGCCACCGGGGGGTTAGCTCCTACGAGCAGTACTTC. Translation: CASSHRGVSSYEQYF.

The J gene is TRBJ2-2, the V gene TRBV7-2, with 12 bases lining up with TRBD2. Looked up from germline, CDR1 is SGHTA and CDR2 is FQGNSA. The CDR3 consists of 18 residues. V lost 2 bases, J lost 5 bases, and 9 bases stayed unmatched. The CDR3, as DNA: TGTGCCAGCAGCTTACTGTCTCGGACTAGCGGGATAACCGGGGAGCTGTTTTTT. Translation: CASSLLSRTSGITGELFF.

This clone has a single count. The rearrangement links TRBV19 to TRBJ2-5; 11 bases are a match to TRBD1. V lost 7 bases and J lost 5; bases outside the gene matches: 6. From germline, CDR1 is LNHDA and CDR2 SQIVND (reference sequence). The CDR3 loop spans 14 amino acids. CDR3 loop: CASKGGQGVETQYF. The CDR3 DNA follows: TGTGCCAGTAAAGGGGGACAGGGGGTTGAGACCCAGTACTTC.

This clone was picked up one time. This chain connects TRBV7-2 to TRBJ2-5, with 13 bases lining up with TRBD2. Germline V gives CDR1 SGHTA, CDR2 FQGNSA. Losses at the gene ends were 4 bases for V and 2 bases for J; bases not matched to a gene: 4. This CDR3 has 16 amino acids. The DNA for the CDR3 is TGTGCCAGCAGCTATCGGACTAGCGGGAGACAAGAGACCCAGTACTTC. It yields the protein CASSYRTSGRQETQYF.

V is TRBV28 and J is TRBJ1-3; the match to TRBD1 covers 8 bases. Germline assignment: CDR1 MDHEN and CDR2 SYDVKM. V gave up 1 base and J gave up 4 bases; unmatched junction bases: 12. CDR3 size: 18 residues. CDR3 sequence reads: CASSLSGTGGVSGNTIYF. The CDR3 bases are TGTGCCAGCAGTTTATCTGGGACAGGTGGGGTCTCAGGAAACACCATATATTTT.

On this clone itself: The identical CDR3 is also encoded by other nucleotide sequences in the sample. The chain is built from TRBV7-2 and TRBJ2-2; possible D gene TRBD1, 6 bases. CDR1 is SGHTA and CDR2 is FQGNSA in the germline V gene. Trimming took off 5 bases at V and 2 bases at J, with 9 bases between the two ends. The CDR3 length is 14 residues. The CDR3 here is CASSLDRNTGELFF. The CDR3 DNA follows: TGTGCCAGCAGCCTGGACAGAAACACCGGGGAGCTGTTTTTT.

V gene TRBV18 combines with J gene TRBJ1-3; no firm D call. Germline V gene data show CDR1 as KGHSH and CDR2 as LQKENI. The CDR3 sequence is 14 residues long. Trimming cost V 2 bases and J 0 bases, with 5 bases left between them. This CDR3 reads CASSPSASGNTIYF. The CDR3 bases are TGTGCCAGCTCACCAAGCGCCTCTGGAAACACCATATATTTT.

V and J are TRBV5-8 and TRBJ1-5; possibly TRBD1 for D (5 bases). With 5 bases removed from V and 0 bases from J, the gap between germline ends came to 15 bases. The CDR3 totals 16 residues. Per the germline V gene, CDR1 is SGHTS and CDR2 is YDEGEE. CDR3 loop: CASSRTGLFSNQPQHF. The CDR3, as DNA: TGTGCCAGCAGTCGAACGGGACTGTTTAGCAATCAGCCCCAGCATTTT.

Details on this clone: The same CDR3 arises from other DNA sequences in this sample as well. This sequence joins TRBV10-3 and TRBJ2-3; 10 nucleotides match TRBD2. J gave up 1 base and V 5 bases, and 3 bases lay outside the gene matches. CDR1 and CDR2 from the germline V gene are ENHRY and SYGVKD. The CDR3 is made up of 15 amino acids. The CDR3 region is CAISPGLAGTDTQYF. In DNA form, the CDR3 reads TGTGCCATCAGTCCCGGACTAGCGGGCACAGATACGCAGTATTTT.

The chain combines TRBV30 with TRBJ2-5, with 7 bases matching TRBD1. Trimming took 3 bases from V and 7 from J; bases not matched to a gene: 11. Germline assignment: CDR1 GTSNPN and CDR2 SVGIG (reference sequence). This CDR3 has 14 amino acids. The CDR3 DNA follows: TGTGCCTGGAGACCCGGGACAGTGGTCCTGACCCAGTACTTC. Translation gives CAWRPGTVVLTQYF.

This clone was found once. The chain uses TRBV27 and TRBJ1-2; no reliable D call. The CDR3 runs 13 residues. Germline lookup yields CDR1 MNHEY and CDR2 SMNVEV (reference sequence). V lost 5 bases, J lost 3 bases, and 10 bases lay in between. The CDR3, as DNA: TGTGCCAGCAGTCCTCGTGGAGACTATGGCTACACCTTC. It encodes CASSPRGDYGYTF.

This sequence joins TRBV6-6 and TRBJ2-3; 10 bases agree with TRBD2. The junction had 5 bases not matched to a gene; V was cut back by 5 bases and J by 0 bases. Germline V gene sequence: CDR1 MNHNY, CDR2 SVGAGI (reference sequence). The CDR3 has 16 amino acids. The CDR3 DNA is TGTGCCAGCAGTCAGGGACTAGCGCGTAGCACAGATACGCAGTATTTT. It encodes CASSQGLARSTDTQYF.

This clone showed up just once. V and J are TRBV5-1 and TRBJ2-1; 8 bases align to TRBD2. V was pared by 3 bases and J by 0 bases, with 8 bases of the junction left unmatched. Germline CDR1 and CDR2: SGHRS and YFSETQ. This CDR3 is 17 amino acids long. CDR3 sequence: CASSSNLAGSSYNEQFF. CDR3 DNA sequence: TGCGCCAGCAGCTCAAACTTAGCGGGGAGCTCCTACAATGAGCAGTTCTTC.

The V and J genes are TRBV19 and TRBJ2-5, with TRBD2 matching 7 bases. J was trimmed by 5 bases and V by 3 bases; bases with no gene match: 15. In germline, CDR1 is LNHDA, CDR2 SQIVND (reference sequence). The CDR3 runs to 17 residues. CDR3 protein: CASSIPRGAGQRETQYF. The CDR3 nucleotides are TGTGCCAGTAGTATCCCTCGCGGAGCGGGGCAAAGGGAGACCCAGTACTTC.

The CDR3 region is CASSVGILADTDTQYF. CDR3 DNA: TGTGCCAGCAGCGTAGGTATACTAGCGGACACAGATACGCAGTATTTT. The chain links TRBV9 to TRBJ2-3; the match to TRBD2 covers 8 bases. Germline CDR1 and CDR2: SGDLS and YYNGEE. J lost 2 bases, V lost 0 bases, and 5 bases had no gene match. The CDR3 extends over 16 amino acids.

The chain carries TRBV6-1 and TRBJ1-5, with 8 bases that match TRBD1. The V gene's germline CDR1 is MNHNS and CDR2 SASEGT. Germline trimming cut 6 bases from V and 7 bases from J; bases unmatched to any gene: 5. The CDR3 is 13 residues long. The CDR3 sequence: CASRPTGAQPQHF. In nucleotides, the CDR3 is TGTGCCAGCAGGCCGACAGGGGCCCAGCCCCAGCATTTT.

This clone was seen just once. The chain carries TRBV18 and TRBJ2-7, with D possibly matching TRBD1 (6 bases). Per the germline V gene, CDR1 is KGHSH and CDR2 is LQKENI. This CDR3 contains 14 residues. V was pared by 5 bases and J by 3 bases, with 14 bases between. DNA of the CDR3: TGTGCCAGCTCATCTACAAGGGACATCTACGAGCAGTACTTC. It encodes CASSSTRDIYEQYF. The variable domain in full, completed from reference TRBV18 and TRBJ2-7, reads NAGVMQNPRHLVRRRGQEARLRCSPMKGHSHVYWYRQLPEEGLKFMVYLQKENIIDESGMPKERFSAEFPKEGPSILRIQQVVRGDSAAYFCASSSTRDIYEQYFGPGTRLTVT.

About this clone: The germline gene is not matched at one end of the junction; a read error may be the cause. This chain joins TRBV7-7 and TRBJ1-4; TRBD1 matches 7 bases. Per the germline V gene, CDR1 is SSHAT and CDR2 is FNYEAQ (reference sequence). The CDR3 loop spans 15 amino acids. CDR3 region: CASSPTGATNEKLFF. Here the CDR3 DNA reads TGTGCTAGCAGCCCCACAGGGGCAACTAATGAAAAACTGTTTTTT.

This clone showed up just once. The chain links TRBV7-2 to TRBJ2-1; perhaps TRBD2 as D (6 bases). V was cut by 7 bases and J by 5 bases, with 18 bases left in between. CDR1 is SGHTA, CDR2 FQGNSA, per germline. The CDR3 consists of 15 residues. The CDR3 protein is CASTTKAGLDNEQFF. CDR3 nucleotide sequence: TGTGCCAGCACCACGAAGGCGGGACTGGACAATGAGCAGTTCTTC.

V usage is TRBV7-9 and J usage is TRBJ2-5; D is possibly TRBD1 (5 bases). V lost 5 bases and J 0 bases, leaving 16 bases between the germline ends. Germline-derived CDR1 and CDR2 are SEHNR and FQNEAQ (reference sequence). CDR3 length: 16 residues. CDR3 nucleotide sequence: TGTGCCAGCAGCCATCGGGCAGGGCGTAACCAAGAGACCCAGTACTTC. Translation: CASSHRAGRNQETQYF.